This is a list of T cell receptor beta chains from one sample in a study of blood T cell repertoires in COVID-19. Repertoires were generated with immunoSEQ multiplex PCR, while TCRdb's copy carries only in-frame clones and drops some. This repertoire shows 120,000 to 150,000 clones, about three quarters found once; its top ten account for 16%. Sequencing was done on a sample of peripheral blood. The origin of the receptors is a man aged 50-59 years with acute or convalescent COVID-19. Each CDR3 is given with its conserved first and last residue. A D gene is named only where the DNA matches it firmly. Not all rows give a size; the values are once, few, many and, for expanded clones, a class.

>.|.|TRBV29-1|TRBJ1-2
CSVDTGGRLFGYTF
>.|.|TRBV5-1|TRBJ1-5
CASSLGTEGKPQHF
>once|TRBD1|TRBV27|TRBJ2-4
CASSLSRQGVNIQYF
>.|TRBD2|TRBV14|TRBJ2-7
CASSQGLAGGQLCEQYF
>.|TRBD1|TRBV6-6|TRBJ1-5
CARKDRLSNQPQHF
>.|TRBD2|TRBV5-6|TRBJ2-3
CASSFFETSGSDTQYF
>.|.|TRBV7-3|TRBJ2-3
CASSPQGGGTDTQYF
>.|.|TRBV27|TRBJ2-3
CASSFPSPPGTDTQYF
>.|.|TRBV5-4|TRBJ2-3
CASSLESVTDTQYF
>.|.|TRBV7-2|TRBJ2-1
CASSFSGVTPNEQFF
>.|TRBD1|TRBV6-6|TRBJ1-2
CASSTGANYGYTF
>once|TRBD1|TRBV5-1|TRBJ1-2
CASSWAGTDYGYTF
>.|TRBD1|TRBV29-1|TRBJ1-2
CSVGTGALYGYTF
>.|.|TRBV9|TRBJ2-7
CASSARGGARYEQYF
>many|.|TRBV3-1/TRBV3-2|TRBJ1-1
CATRRGVDTEAFF
>.|.|TRBV2|TRBJ1-5
CASSERVSNQPQHF
>.|.|TRBV4-1|TRBJ1-1
CASSLTALNAEAFF
>.|.|TRBV30|TRBJ1-1
CAWSVNQGTEAFF
>once|.|TRBV3-1/TRBV3-2|TRBJ1-2
CASSLDSYSYGYTF
>.|TRBD1|TRBV5-5|TRBJ1-2
CASSLGFFGDRGRHGYTF
>many|.|TRBV6-1|TRBJ1-2
CASSERTDNYGYTF
>.|TRBD1|TRBV6-5|TRBJ2-7
CASSPLTGPSYEQYF
>.|TRBD2|TRBV24-1|TRBJ2-5
CATSDWTSGVETQYF
>.|TRBD2|TRBV30|TRBJ2-1
CAWSPPKRGANNEQFF
>few|.|TRBV2|TRBJ1-1
CASSPLTVPTEAFF
>.|.|TRBV6-5|TRBJ2-7
CASGLDITYEQYF
>.|TRBD1|TRBV12-3/TRBV12-4|TRBJ1-1
CASREQGAGEAFF
>.|.|TRBV7-6|TRBJ2-1
CASSFSLAHEQFF
>.|TRBD1|TRBV6-5|TRBJ2-1
CASSINSGTESFF
>.|TRBD2|TRBV6-5|TRBJ2-2
CATALAGNTGELFF
>.|TRBD1|TRBV5-1|TRBJ1-1
CASSFGQGNTEAFF
>.|TRBD1|TRBV6-1|TRBJ1-5
CASSEGQGSNQPQHF
>.|TRBD1|TRBV5-1|TRBJ1-4
CASSKQGAGEKLFF
>once|.|TRBV27|TRBJ1-5
CASSLSISGGNQPQHF
>once|.|TRBV4-1|TRBJ1-1
CASKHVLNTEAFF
>.|TRBD1|TRBV29-1|TRBJ1-2
CSVGASGTGAANYGYTF
>.|.|TRBV19|TRBJ1-1
CASSIRSTGGKAEAFF
>.|.|TRBV19|TRBJ1-5
CASKESGYTGNQPQHF
>once|TRBD1|TRBV18|TRBJ1-2
CASSLLPIGQGYGGYTF
>.|TRBD1|TRBV7-9|TRBJ2-6
CASSLATGAGANVLTF
>few|.|TRBV6-5|TRBJ2-2
CASSRAGNTGELFF
>once|TRBD1|TRBV2|TRBJ1-6
CASSYYQVGQGGDSPLHF
>.|.|TRBV5-8|TRBJ1-1
CASSFRGGDTEAFF
>few|TRBD1|TRBV19|TRBJ1-6
CASSMGNRGYNSPLHF
>.|.|TRBV20-1|TRBJ1-4
CSASRGGSNEKLFF